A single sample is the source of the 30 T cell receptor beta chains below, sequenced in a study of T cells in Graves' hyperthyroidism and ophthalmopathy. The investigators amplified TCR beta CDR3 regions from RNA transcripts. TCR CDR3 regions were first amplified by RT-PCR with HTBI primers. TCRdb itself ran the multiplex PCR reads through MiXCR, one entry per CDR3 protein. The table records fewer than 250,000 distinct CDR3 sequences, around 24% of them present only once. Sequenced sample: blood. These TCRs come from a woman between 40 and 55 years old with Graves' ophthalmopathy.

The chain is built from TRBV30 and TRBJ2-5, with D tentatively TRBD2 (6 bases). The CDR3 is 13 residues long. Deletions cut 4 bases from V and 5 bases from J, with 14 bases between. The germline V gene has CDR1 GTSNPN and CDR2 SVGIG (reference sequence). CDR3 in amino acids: CAWTLGGVETQYF. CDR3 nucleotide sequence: TGTGCCTGGACCCTAGGCGGGGTTGAGACCCAGTACTTC.

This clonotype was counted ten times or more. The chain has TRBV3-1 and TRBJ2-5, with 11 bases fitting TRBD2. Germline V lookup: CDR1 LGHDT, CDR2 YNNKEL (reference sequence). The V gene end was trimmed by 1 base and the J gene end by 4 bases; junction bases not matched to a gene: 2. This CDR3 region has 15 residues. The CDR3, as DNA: TGTGCCAGCAGCCAAGGACTAGCGGGACTAGAGACCCAGTACTTC. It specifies CASSQGLAGLETQYF.

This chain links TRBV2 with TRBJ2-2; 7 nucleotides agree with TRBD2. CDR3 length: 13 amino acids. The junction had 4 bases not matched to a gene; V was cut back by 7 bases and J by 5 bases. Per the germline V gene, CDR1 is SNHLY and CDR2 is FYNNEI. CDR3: CASNPRGTGELFF. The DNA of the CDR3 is TGTGCCAGCAATCCGCGGGGGACCGGGGAGCTGTTTTTT.

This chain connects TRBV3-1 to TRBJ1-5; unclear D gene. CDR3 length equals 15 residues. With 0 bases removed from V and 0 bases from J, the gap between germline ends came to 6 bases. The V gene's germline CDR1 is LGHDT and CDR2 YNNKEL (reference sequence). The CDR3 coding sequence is TGTGCCAGCAGCCAAGAGGGTAATAGCAATCAGCCCCAGCATTTT. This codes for CASSQEGNSNQPQHF. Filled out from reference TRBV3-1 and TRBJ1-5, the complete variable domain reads DTAVSQTPKYLVTQMGNDKSIKCEQNLGHDTMYWYKQDSKKFLKIMFSYNNKELIINETVPNRFSPKSPDKAHLNLHINSLELGDSAVYFCASSQEGNSNQPQHFGDGTRLSIL.

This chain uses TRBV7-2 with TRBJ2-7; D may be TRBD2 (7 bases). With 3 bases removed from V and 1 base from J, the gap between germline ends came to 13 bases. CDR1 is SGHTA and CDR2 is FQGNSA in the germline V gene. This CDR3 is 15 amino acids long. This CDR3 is CASSFPGGRSYEQYF. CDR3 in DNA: TGTGCCAGCAGCTTTCCCGGGGGGCGATCCTACGAGCAGTACTTC.

The CDR3 DNA reads TGTGCCAGCAGGCGAACAGCGTCGGCGGGCTACACCTTC. Amino acids: CASRRTASAGYTF. The V call is TRBV6-1, the J call TRBJ1-2; no definite D call. From germline, CDR1 is MNHNS and CDR2 SASEGT. V was shortened by 6 bases and J by 8 bases, with 16 bases between the two germline ends. The CDR3 spans 13 residues.

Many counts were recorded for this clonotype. The CDR3 DNA is TGTGCCAGCAGTCCCACAGGGGGGTATGAGACCCAGTACTTC. The encoded protein is CASSPTGGYETQYF. V usage is TRBV27 and J usage is TRBJ2-5; 8 positions agree with TRBD1. The CDR3 is 14 residues long. Unmatched junction bases numbered 7, after V lost 5 bases and J lost 5 bases. Germline V gives CDR1 MNHEY, CDR2 SMNVEV (reference sequence).

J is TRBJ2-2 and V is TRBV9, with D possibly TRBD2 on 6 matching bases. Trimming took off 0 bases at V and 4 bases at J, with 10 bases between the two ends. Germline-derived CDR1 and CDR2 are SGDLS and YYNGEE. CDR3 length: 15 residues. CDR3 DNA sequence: TGTGCCAGCAGCGTAGGTGGCGGGACCACCGGGGAGCTGTTTTTT. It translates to CASSVGGGTTGELFF.

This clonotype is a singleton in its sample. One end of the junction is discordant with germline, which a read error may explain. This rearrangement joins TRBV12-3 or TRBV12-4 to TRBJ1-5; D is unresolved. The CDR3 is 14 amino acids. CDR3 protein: CASSLGDSNQPQLF. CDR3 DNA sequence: TGTGCCAGCAGTTTAGGCGATAGCAATCAGCCCCAGCTTTTT.

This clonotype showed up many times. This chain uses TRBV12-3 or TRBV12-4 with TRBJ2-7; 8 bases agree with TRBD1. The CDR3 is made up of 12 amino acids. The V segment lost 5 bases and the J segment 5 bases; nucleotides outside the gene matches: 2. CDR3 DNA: TGTGCCAGCAGTCCGACAGGGGACGAGCAGTACTTC. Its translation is CASSPTGDEQYF.

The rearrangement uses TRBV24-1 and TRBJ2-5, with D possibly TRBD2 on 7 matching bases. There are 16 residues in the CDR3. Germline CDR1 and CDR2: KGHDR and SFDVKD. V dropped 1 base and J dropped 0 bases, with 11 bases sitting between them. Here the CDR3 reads CATSDLGGGNQETQYF. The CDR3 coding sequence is TGTGCCACCAGTGATTTAGGGGGAGGGAACCAAGAGACCCAGTACTTC.

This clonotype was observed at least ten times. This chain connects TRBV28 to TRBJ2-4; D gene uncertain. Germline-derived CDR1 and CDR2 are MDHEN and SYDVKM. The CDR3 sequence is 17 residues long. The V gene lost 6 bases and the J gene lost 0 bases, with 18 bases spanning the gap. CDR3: CASSSVGSDLAKNIQYF. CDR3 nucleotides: TGTGCCAGCAGCTCCGTGGGCAGCGACCTAGCCAAAAACATTCAGTACTTC.

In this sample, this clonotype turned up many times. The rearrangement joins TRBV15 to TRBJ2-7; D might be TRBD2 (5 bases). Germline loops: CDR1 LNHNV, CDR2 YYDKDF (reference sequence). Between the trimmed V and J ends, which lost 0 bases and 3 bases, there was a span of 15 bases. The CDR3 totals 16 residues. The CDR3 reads CATSRDTPAGNYEQYF. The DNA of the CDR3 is TGTGCCACCAGCAGAGATACCCCGGCCGGGAACTACGAGCAGTACTTC.

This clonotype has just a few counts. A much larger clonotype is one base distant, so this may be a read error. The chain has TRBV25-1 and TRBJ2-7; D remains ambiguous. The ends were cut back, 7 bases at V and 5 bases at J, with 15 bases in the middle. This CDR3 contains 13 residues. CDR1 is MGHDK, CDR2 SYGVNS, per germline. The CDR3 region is CASTPGVPDEQYF. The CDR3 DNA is TGTGCCAGCACCCCTGGAGTGCCCGACGAGCAGTACTTC.

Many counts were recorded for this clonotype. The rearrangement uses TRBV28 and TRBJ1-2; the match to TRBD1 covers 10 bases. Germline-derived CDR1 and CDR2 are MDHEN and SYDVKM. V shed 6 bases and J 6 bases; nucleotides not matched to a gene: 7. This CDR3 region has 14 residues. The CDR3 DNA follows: TGTGCCAGCAGGAGACAGGGGGCGCATGATGGCTACACCTTC. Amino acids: CASRRQGAHDGYTF.

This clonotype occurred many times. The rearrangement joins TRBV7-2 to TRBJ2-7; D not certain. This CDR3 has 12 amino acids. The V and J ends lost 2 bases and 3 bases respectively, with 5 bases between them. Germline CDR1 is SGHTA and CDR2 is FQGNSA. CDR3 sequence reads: CASSLTSYEQYF. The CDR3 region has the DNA TGTGCCAGCAGCTTAACAAGCTACGAGCAGTACTTC.

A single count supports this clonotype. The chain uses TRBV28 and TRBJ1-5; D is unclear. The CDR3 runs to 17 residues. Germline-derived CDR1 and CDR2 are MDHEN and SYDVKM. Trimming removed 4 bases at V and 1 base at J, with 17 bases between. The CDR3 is CASSYGQGDRSNQPQHF. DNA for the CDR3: TGTGCCAGCAGTTACGGGCAAGGAGATCGGAGCAATCAGCCCCAGCATTTT.

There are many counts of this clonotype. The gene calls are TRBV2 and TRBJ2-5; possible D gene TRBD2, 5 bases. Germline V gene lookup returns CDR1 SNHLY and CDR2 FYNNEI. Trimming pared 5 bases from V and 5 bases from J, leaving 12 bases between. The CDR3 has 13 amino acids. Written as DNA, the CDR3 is TGTGCCAGCAGTCAACTAGGTTTGGAGACCCAGTACTTC. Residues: CASSQLGLETQYF.

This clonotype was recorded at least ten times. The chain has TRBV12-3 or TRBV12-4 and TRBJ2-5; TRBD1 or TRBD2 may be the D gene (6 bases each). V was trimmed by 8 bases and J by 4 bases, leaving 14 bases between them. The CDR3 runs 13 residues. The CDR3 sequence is CASDRLGGETQYF. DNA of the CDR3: TGTGCCAGCGACAGGCTGGGAGGAGAGACCCAGTACTTC.

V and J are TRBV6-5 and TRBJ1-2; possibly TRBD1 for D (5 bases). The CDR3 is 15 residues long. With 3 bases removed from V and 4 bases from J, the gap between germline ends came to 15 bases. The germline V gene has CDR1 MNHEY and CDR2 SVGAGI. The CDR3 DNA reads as TGTGCCAGCAGTTATTCCATCGGGGGGAGCTATGGCTACACCTTC. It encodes CASSYSIGGSYGYTF.

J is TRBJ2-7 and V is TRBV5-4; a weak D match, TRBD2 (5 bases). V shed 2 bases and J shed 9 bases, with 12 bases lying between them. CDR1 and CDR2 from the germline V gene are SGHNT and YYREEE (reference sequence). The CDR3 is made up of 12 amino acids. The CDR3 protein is CASSLKLGMQYF. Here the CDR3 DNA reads TGTGCCAGCAGCTTAAAACTAGGGATGCAGTACTTC. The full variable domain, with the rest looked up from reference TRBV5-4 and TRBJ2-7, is ETGVTQSPTHLIKTRGQQVTLRCSSQSGHNTVSWYQQALGQGPQFIFQYYREEENGRGNFPPRFSGLQFPNYSSELNVNALELDDSALYLCASSLKLGMQYFGPGTRLTVT.

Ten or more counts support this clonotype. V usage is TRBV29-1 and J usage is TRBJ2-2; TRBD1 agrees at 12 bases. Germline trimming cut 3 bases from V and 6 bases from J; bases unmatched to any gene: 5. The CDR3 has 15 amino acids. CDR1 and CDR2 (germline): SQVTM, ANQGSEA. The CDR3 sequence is CSVERGTGGPGELFF. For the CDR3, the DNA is TGCAGCGTTGAGCGGGGGACAGGGGGCCCCGGGGAGCTGTTTTTT.

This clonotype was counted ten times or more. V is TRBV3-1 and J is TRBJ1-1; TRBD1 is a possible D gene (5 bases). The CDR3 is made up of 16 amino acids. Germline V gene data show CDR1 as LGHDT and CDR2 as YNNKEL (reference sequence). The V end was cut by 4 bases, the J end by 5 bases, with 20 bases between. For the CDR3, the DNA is TGTGCCAGCAGCCCTCGGCGTTGGGGTAGGGGAACTGAAGCTTTCTTT. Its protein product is CASSPRRWGRGTEAFF.

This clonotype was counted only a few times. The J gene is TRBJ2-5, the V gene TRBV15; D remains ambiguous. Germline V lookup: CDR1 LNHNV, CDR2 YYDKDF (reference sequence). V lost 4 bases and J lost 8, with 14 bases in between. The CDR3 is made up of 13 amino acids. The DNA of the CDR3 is TGTGCCACCAGCACGAGGTACCAAGGAACCCAGTACTTC. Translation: CATSTRYQGTQYF.

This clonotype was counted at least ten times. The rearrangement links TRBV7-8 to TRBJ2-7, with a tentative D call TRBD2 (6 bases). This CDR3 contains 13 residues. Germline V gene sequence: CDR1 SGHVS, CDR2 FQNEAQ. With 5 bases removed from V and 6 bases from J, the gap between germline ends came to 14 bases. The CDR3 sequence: CASSTRGAREQYF. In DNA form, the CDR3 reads TGTGCCAGCAGCACGCGGGGCGCCCGCGAGCAGTACTTC.

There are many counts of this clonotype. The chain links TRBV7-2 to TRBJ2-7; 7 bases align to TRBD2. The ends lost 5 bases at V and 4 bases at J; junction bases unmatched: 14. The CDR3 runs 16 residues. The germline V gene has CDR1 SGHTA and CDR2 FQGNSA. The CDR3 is CASSPALGLPPYEQYF. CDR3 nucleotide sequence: TGTGCCAGCAGCCCAGCCCTGGGACTACCACCTTACGAGCAGTACTTC. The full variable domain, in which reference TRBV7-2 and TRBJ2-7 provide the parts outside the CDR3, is GAGVSQSPSNKVTEKGKDVELRCDPISGHTALYWYRQSLGQGLEFLIYFQGNSAPDKSGLPSDRFSAERTGGSVSTLTIQRTQQEDSAVYLCASSPALGLPPYEQYFGPGTRLTVT.

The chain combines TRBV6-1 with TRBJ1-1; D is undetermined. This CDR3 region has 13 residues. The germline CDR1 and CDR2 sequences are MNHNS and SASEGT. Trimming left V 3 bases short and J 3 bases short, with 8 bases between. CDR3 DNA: TGTGCCAGCAGTGACGGGCAGTACACTGAAGCTTTCTTT. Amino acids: CASSDGQYTEAFF.

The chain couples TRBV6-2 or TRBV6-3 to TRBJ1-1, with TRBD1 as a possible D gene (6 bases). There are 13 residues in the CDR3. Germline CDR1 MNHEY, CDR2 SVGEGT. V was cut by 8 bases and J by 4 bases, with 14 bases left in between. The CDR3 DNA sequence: TGTGCCAGCGGAAAGGGGGTGCTCACTGAAGCTTTCTTT. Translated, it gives CASGKGVLTEAFF.

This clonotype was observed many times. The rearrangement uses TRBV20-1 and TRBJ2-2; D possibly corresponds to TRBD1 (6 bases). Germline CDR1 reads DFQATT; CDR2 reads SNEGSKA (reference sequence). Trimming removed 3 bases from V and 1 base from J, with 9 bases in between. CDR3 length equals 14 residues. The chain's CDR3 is CSASDRRNTGELFF. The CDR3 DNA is TGCAGTGCTAGCGACAGGAGGAACACCGGGGAGCTGTTTTTT.

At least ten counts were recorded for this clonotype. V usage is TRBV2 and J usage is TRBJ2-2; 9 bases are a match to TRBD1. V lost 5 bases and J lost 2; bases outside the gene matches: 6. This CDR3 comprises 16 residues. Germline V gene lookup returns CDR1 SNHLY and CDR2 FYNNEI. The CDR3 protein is CASSSQGQGNTGELFF. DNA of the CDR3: TGTGCCAGCAGTTCCCAGGGACAGGGTAACACCGGGGAGCTGTTTTTT.